The next 3 T cell receptor beta chains were all read from a single sample in a study of metastatic and nonmetastatic thyroid tumors. Thyroid surgery had not been preceded by any treatment in any patient. TCRdb re-called the PCR reads via MiXCR. The profile shows 9,000 to 13,000 clones, 25% to 35% of them singletons. Material for sequencing was tumor tissue. These TCRs come from a female donor with papillary thyroid cancer or a benign thyroid nodule (not recorded which). Some clones in this sample may be carry-over from other donors' samples.

This rearrangement joins TRBV19 to TRBJ1-2; D is undetermined. CDR1 is LNHDA, CDR2 SQIVND, per germline (reference sequence). This CDR3 spans 10 amino acids. Deletions cut 6 bases from V and 4 bases from J, with 3 bases between. CDR3 sequence (DNA): TGTGCCAGTAGCGCCTATGGCTACACCTTC. It yields the protein CASSAYGYTF.

This clone was found many times. V and J are TRBV27 and TRBJ1-1; D is possibly TRBD1 (6 bases). CDR1 and CDR2 (germline): MNHEY, SMNVEV (reference sequence). Trimming shortened V by 7 bases and J by 7 bases, and 16 bases separated the two germline ends. The CDR3 has 13 amino acids. The CDR3 DNA reads TGTGCCAGCACTTCAGGGGAGTTTGATGAAGCTTTCTTT. It is translated as CASTSGEFDEAFF.

V and J are TRBV4-2 and TRBJ2-7; 8 bases are a match to TRBD2. This CDR3 is built from 17 residues. The germline gives CDR1 LGHNA, CDR2 YNFKEQ. J gave up 5 bases and V 0 bases, and 12 bases lay outside the gene matches. As DNA, the CDR3 is TGTGCCAGCAGCCAAGATCGGGGGAGCGGGAGTTGGGACGAGCAGTACTTC. This translates into CASSQDRGSGSWDEQYF.